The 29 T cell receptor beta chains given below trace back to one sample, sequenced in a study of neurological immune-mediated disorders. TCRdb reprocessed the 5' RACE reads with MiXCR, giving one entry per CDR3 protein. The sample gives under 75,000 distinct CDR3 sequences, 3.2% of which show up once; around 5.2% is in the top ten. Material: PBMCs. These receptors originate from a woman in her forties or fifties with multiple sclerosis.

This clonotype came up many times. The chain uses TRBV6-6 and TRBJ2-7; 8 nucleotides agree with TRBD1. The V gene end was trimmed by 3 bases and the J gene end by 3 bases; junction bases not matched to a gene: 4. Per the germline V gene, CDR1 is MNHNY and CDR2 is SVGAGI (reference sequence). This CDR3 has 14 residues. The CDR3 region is CASSYPDRGYEQYF. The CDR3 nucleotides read TGTGCCAGCAGTTATCCTGACAGGGGCTACGAGCAGTACTTC.

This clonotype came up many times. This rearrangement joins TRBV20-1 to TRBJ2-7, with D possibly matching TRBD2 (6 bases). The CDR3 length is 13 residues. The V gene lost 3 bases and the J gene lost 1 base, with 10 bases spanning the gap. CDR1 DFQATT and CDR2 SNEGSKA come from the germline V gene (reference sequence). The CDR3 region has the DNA TGCAGTGCTAGCGGGGACTTTTCCTACGAGCAGTACTTC. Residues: CSASGDFSYEQYF.

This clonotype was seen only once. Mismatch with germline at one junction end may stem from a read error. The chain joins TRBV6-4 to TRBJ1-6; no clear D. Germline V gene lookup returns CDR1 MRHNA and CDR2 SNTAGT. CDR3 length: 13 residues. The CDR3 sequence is CASSQARNSTLNF. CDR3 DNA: TGTGCCAGCAGCCAGGCCCGGAATTCAACCCTCAACTTT.

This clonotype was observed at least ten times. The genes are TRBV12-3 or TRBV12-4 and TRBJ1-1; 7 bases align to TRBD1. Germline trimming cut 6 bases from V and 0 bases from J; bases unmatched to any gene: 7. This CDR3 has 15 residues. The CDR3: CASRGGGAMNTEAFF. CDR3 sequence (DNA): TGTGCCAGCAGAGGAGGGGGCGCGATGAACACTGAAGCTTTCTTT.

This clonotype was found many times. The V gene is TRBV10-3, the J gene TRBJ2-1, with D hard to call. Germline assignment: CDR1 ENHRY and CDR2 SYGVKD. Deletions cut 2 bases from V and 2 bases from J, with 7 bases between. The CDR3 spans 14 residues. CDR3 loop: CAISETTTYNEQFF. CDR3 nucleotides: TGTGCCATCAGTGAGACTACTACCTACAATGAGCAGTTCTTC.

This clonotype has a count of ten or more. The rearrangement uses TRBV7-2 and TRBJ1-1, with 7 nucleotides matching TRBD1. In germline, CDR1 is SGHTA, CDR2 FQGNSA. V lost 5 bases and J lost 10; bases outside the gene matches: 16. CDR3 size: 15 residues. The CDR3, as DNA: TGTGCCAGCAGCCCCCAAACGGGACAGCTAGGCGGAGCTTTCTTT. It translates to CASSPQTGQLGGAFF.

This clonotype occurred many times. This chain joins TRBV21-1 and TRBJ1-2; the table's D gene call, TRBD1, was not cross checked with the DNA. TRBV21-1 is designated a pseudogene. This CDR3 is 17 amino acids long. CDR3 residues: CASSSSGQVTSNYGYTF. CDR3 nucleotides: TGTGCCAGCAGCTCCTCGGGACAGGTTACCTCGAACTATGGCTACACCTTC.

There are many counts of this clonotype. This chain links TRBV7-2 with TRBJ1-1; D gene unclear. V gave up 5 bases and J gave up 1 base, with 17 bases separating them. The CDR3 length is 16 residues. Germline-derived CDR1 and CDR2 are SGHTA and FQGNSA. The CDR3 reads CASSEDPRPSNTEAFF. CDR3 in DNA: TGTGCCAGCAGCGAGGATCCCCGACCGTCGAACACTGAAGCTTTCTTT.

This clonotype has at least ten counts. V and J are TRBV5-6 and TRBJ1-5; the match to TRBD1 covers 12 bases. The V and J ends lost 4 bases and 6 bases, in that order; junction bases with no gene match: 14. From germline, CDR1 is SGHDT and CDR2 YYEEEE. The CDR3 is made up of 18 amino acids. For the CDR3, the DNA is TGTGCCAGCAGCGGACCGGGACAGGGGGCGCGGGGAGGTCAGCCCCAGCATTTT. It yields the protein CASSGPGQGARGGQPQHF.

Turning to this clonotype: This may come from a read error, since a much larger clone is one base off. CDR3: CASSYSRQGNSPLNF. The CDR3 bases are TGTGCCAGCAGTTACTCGCGACAGGGGAATTCACCCCTCAACTTT. The rearrangement joins TRBV6-5 to TRBJ1-6, with 8 bases lining up with TRBD1. The germline gives CDR1 MNHEY, CDR2 SVGAGI. This CDR3 region has 15 residues.

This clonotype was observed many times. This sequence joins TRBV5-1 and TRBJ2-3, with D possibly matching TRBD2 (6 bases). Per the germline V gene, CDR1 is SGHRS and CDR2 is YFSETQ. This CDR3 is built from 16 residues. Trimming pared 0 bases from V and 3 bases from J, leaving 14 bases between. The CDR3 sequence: CASSLARLAQTDTQYF. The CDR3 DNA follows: TGCGCCAGCAGCTTGGCCAGGCTAGCGCAAACAGATACGCAGTATTTT.

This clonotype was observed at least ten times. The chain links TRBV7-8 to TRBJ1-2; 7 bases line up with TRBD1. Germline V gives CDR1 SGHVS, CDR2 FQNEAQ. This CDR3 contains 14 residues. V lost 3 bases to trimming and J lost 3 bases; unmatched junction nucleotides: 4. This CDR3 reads CASSLTGLYYGYTF. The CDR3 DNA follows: TGTGCCAGCAGCTTGACAGGGTTATACTATGGCTACACCTTC.

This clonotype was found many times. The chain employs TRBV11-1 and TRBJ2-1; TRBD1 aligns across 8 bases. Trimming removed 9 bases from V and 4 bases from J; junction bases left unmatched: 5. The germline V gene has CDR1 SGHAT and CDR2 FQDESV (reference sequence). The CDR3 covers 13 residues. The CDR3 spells CASRQGLYNEQFF. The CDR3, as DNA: TGTGCCAGTCGACAGGGGCTATACAATGAGCAGTTCTTC. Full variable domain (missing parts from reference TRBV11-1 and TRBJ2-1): EAEVAQSPRYKITEKSQAVAFWCDPISGHATLYWYRQILGQGPELLVQFQDESVVDDSQLPKDRFSAERLKGVDSTLKIQPAELGDSAMYLCASRQGLYNEQFFGPGTRLTVL.

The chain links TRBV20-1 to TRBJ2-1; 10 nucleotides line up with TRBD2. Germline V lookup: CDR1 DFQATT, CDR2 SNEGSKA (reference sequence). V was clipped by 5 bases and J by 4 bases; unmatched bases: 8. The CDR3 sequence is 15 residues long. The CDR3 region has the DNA TGCAGTGCTGGGAAAATAGCGGGGGGTTACAATGAGCAGTTCTTC. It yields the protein CSAGKIAGGYNEQFF.

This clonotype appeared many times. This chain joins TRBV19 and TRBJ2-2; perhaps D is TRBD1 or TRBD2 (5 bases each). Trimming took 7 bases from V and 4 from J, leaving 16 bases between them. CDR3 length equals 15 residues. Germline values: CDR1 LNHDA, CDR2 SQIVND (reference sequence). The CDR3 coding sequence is TGTGCCAGTACCCTAACAATGAGGGGCACCGGGGAGCTGTTTTTT. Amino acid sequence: CASTLTMRGTGELFF.

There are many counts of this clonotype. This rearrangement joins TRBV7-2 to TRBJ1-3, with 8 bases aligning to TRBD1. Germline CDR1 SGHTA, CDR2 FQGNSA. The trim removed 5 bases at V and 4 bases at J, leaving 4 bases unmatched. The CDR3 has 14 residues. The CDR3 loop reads CASSVRQGGNTIYF. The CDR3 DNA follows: TGTGCCAGCAGCGTGAGACAGGGGGGAAACACCATATATTTT.

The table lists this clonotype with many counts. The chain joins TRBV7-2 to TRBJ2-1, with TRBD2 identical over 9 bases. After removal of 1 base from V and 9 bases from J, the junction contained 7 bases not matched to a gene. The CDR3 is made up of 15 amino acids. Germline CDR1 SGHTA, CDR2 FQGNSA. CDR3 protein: CASSLGGRAWSEQFF. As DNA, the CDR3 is TGTGCCAGCAGCTTAGGCGGGAGGGCCTGGAGTGAGCAGTTCTTC.

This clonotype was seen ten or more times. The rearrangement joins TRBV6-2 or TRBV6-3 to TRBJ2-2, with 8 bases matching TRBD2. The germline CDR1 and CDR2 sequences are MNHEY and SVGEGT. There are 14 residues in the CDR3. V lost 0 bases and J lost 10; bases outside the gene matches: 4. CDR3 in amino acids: CASSYSSGGLELFF. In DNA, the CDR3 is TGTGCCAGCAGTTACTCCAGCGGGGGTTTGGAGCTGTTTTTT.

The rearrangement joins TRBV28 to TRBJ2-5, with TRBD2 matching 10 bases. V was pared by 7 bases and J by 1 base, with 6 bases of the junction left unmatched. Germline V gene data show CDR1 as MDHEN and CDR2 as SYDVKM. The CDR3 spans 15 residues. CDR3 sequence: CASIVAGGSQETQYF. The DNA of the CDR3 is TGTGCCAGCATAGTAGCGGGGGGATCCCAAGAGACCCAGTACTTC.

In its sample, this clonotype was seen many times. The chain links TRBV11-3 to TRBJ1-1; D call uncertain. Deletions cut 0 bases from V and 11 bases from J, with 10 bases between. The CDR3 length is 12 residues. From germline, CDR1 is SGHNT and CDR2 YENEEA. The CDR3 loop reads CASSLERGFAFF. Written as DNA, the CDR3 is TGTGCCAGCAGCTTAGAACGAGGGTTTGCTTTCTTT. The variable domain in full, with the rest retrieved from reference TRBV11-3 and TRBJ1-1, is EAGVVQSPRYKIIEKKQPVAFWCNPISGHNTLYWYLQNLGQGPELLIRYENEEAVDDSQLPKDRFSAERLKGVDSTLKIQPAELGDSAVYLCASSLERGFAFFGQGTRLTVV.

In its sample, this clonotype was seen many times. CDR3 bases: TGCAGTGCTAGAGGTCTCGAGGTGGCGGAGAATCAGCCCCAGCATTTT. The encoded protein is CSARGLEVAENQPQHF. The chain couples TRBV20-1 to TRBJ1-5; D not certain. The CDR3 totals 16 residues. V was pared by 1 base and J by 4 bases, with 17 bases between. Germline CDR1 DFQATT, CDR2 SNEGSKA (reference sequence).

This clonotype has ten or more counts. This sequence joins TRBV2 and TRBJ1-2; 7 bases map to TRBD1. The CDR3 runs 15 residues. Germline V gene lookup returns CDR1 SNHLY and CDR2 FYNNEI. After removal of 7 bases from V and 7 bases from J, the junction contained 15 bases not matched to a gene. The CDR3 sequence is CASTHPDRLPGGYTF. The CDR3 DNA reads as TGTGCCAGCACCCATCCGGACAGGCTCCCAGGTGGCTACACCTTC.

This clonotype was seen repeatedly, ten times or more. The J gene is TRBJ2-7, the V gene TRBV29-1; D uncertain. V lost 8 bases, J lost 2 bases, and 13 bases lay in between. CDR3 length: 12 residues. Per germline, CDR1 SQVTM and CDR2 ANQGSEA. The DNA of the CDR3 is TGCAGCACACGGATACCACCCTACGAGCAGTACTTC. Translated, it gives CSTRIPPYEQYF.

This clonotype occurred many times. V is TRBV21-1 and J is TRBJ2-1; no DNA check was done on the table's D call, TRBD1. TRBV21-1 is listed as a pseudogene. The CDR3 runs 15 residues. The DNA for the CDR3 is TGTGCCAGCTCGAGGGGTGGGATGTCCTACAATGAGCAGTTCTTC. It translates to CASSRGGMSYNEQFF.

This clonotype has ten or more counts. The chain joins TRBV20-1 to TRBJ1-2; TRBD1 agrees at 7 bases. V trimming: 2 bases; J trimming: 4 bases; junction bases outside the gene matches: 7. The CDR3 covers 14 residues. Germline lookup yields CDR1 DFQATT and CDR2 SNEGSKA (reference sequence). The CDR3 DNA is TGCAGTGCTAGATCGACAGGGAGGAGCTATGGCTACACCTTC. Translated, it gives CSARSTGRSYGYTF.

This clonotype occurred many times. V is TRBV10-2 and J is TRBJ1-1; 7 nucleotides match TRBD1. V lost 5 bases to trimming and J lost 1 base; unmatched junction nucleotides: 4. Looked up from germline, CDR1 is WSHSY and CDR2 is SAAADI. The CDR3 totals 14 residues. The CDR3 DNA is TGCGCCAGCAGTAAAGGGACAGAGAACACTGAAGCTTTCTTT. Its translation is CASSKGTENTEAFF.

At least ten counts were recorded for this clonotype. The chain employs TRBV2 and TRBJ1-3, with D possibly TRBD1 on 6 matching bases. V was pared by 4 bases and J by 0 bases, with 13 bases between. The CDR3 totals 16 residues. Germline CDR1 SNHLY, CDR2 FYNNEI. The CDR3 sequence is CASSAYRDSSGNTIYF. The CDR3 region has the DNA TGTGCCAGCAGTGCATACAGGGATAGCTCTGGAAACACCATATATTTT.

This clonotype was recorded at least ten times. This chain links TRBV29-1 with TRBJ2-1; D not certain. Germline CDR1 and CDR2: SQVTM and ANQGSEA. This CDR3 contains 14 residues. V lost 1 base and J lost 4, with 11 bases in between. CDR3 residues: CSVEGGVSYNEQFF. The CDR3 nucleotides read TGCAGCGTTGAAGGTGGGGTTAGTTACAATGAGCAGTTCTTC.

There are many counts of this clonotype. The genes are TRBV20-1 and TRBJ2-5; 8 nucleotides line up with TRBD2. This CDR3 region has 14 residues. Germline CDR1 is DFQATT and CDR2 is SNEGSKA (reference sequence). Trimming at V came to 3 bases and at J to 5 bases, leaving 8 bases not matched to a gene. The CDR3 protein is CSASGGAGEETQYF. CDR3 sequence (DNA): TGCAGTGCTAGCGGGGGGGCGGGTGAGGAGACCCAGTACTTC.